A single sample gave rise to the 27 T cell receptor beta chains below, sequenced in a study of blood T cell repertoires in COVID-19. The repertoire was sequenced with immunoSEQ multiplex PCR; TCRdb's copy has only in-frame clones and lacks some. This table holds around 25,000 clones, roughly four fifths found once. Sequenced: peripheral blood. The receptors come from a man between 65 and 80 years old with active COVID-19.

This chain connects TRBV5-6 to TRBJ1-4; no clear D gene. V lost 1 base to trimming and J lost 5 bases, with 18 bases between them. This CDR3 spans 17 amino acids. Germline V gene lookup returns CDR1 SGHDT and CDR2 YYEEEE. The CDR3 region has the DNA TGTGCCAGCAGCTTGAAAAGAGGGTCGTTGGTGAATGAAAAACTGTTTTTT. Its translation is CASSLKRGSLVNEKLFF.

In this sample, this clone turned up a few times. The chain combines TRBV7-8 with TRBJ2-3; D ambiguous. The V end was cut by 2 bases, the J end by 1 base, with 13 bases between. In germline, CDR1 is SGHVS, CDR2 FQNEAQ. The CDR3 is 16 residues long. The chain's CDR3 is CASSLILFSGTDTQYF. The CDR3 region has the DNA TGTGCCAGCAGCTTAATTCTGTTCTCTGGCACAGATACGCAGTATTTT.

Details on this clone: Other nucleotide sequences in the sample specify the same CDR3. The J gene is TRBJ2-5, the V gene TRBV5-1, with 8 bases fitting TRBD2. The germline CDR1 and CDR2 sequences are SGHRS and YFSETQ. The V gene end was trimmed by 0 bases and the J gene end by 3 bases; junction bases not matched to a gene: 1. The CDR3 is 14 amino acids. The CDR3 spells CASSLAGGEETQYF. The CDR3 DNA reads TGCGCCAGCAGCTTGGCCGGGGGGGAAGAGACCCAGTACTTC.

V is TRBV6-5 and J is TRBJ1-5; 7 positions agree with TRBD1. V dropped 2 bases and J dropped 5; count of bases not matched to a gene: 3. The CDR3 contains 14 residues. Germline values: CDR1 MNHEY, CDR2 SVGAGI. The chain's CDR3 is CASSYPGQDQPQHF. Here the CDR3 DNA reads TGTGCCAGCAGTTACCCTGGACAGGATCAGCCCCAGCATTTT.

The chain is built from TRBV12-3 or TRBV12-4 and TRBJ2-5; D gene uncertain. The CDR3 is made up of 13 amino acids. The V gene lost 3 bases and the J gene lost 5 bases, with 10 bases spanning the gap. CDR3 residues: CASSLNRLETQYF. The CDR3 nucleotides read TGTGCCAGCAGTTTGAACAGATTGGAGACCCAGTACTTC.

The chain is built from TRBV3-1 (or the pseudogene TRBV3-2) and TRBJ2-2; D may be TRBD2 (5 bases). Looked up from germline, CDR1 is LGHDT and CDR2 is YNNKEL (reference sequence). V was cut by 5 bases and J by 5 bases, with 15 bases left in between. This CDR3 region has 15 residues. The CDR3 region is CASSYEGAVTGELFF. The CDR3 bases are TGTGCCAGCAGCTACGAGGGCGCAGTGACCGGGGAGCTGTTTTTT.

The V call is TRBV29-1, the J call TRBJ2-7; 10 bases agree with TRBD2. Looked up from germline, CDR1 is SQVTM and CDR2 is ANQGSEA. The CDR3 spans 13 residues. Trimming removed 3 bases from V and 2 bases from J; junction bases left unmatched: 1. The CDR3 coding sequence is TGCAGCGTTGATCTAGCGGGAGCCTACGAGCAGTACTTC. It translates to CSVDLAGAYEQYF.

This chain joins TRBV5-1 and TRBJ1-1; 10 bases agree with TRBD1. The CDR3 is made up of 15 amino acids. CDR1 and CDR2 from the germline V gene are SGHRS and YFSETQ. V lost 4 bases and J lost 6; bases outside the gene matches: 9. CDR3 sequence: CASSPGDRGASEAFF. CDR3 DNA: TGCGCCAGCAGCCCCGGGGACAGGGGCGCCTCTGAAGCTTTCTTT.

A few counts support this clone. An end of the junction differs from the germline gene, which may be a read error. The rearrangement joins TRBV18 to TRBJ2-4, with D possibly matching TRBD1 (6 bases). Germline lookup yields CDR1 KGHSH and CDR2 LQKENI. This CDR3 spans 12 amino acids. Here the CDR3 DNA reads TGTGCCAGCTCACCGACGAGGGGGTCAAGTAATTTC. This translates into CASSPTRGSSNF.

The chain is built from TRBV7-6 and TRBJ2-6; 7 bases are a match to TRBD2. From germline, CDR1 is SGHVS and CDR2 FNYEAQ. V gave up 4 bases and J gave up 0 bases; unmatched junction bases: 0. CDR3 size: 15 residues. The chain's CDR3 is CASSSGGSGANVLTF. As DNA, the CDR3 is TGTGCCAGCAGCTCGGGGGGCTCTGGGGCCAACGTCCTGACTTTC.

V gene TRBV2 combines with J gene TRBJ2-1; D unclear. CDR3 size: 15 residues. With 4 bases removed from V and 0 bases from J, the gap between germline ends came to 10 bases. CDR1 is SNHLY, CDR2 FYNNEI, per germline. The CDR3 sequence is CASSAGRNSYNEQFF. The CDR3 coding sequence is TGTGCCAGCAGTGCCGGTCGAAACTCCTACAATGAGCAGTTCTTC.

This sequence joins TRBV7-2 and TRBJ2-2; weak D call: TRBD2 (5 bases). Germline V lookup: CDR1 SGHTA, CDR2 FQGNSA. V lost 5 bases, J lost 4 bases, and 20 bases lay in between. The CDR3 runs 17 residues. CDR3 nucleotide sequence: TGTGCCAGCAGCCCGAGGGCAAAAGGGTTGGGCACCGGGGAGCTGTTTTTT. It yields the protein CASSPRAKGLGTGELFF.

J is TRBJ1-1 and V is TRBV5-1; D is perhaps TRBD1 (5 bases). Germline assignment: CDR1 SGHRS and CDR2 YFSETQ. CDR3 length: 14 amino acids. V was trimmed by 0 bases and J by 6 bases, leaving 12 bases between them. The CDR3: CASSLGWGDAEAFF. In DNA, the CDR3 is TGCGCCAGCAGCTTGGGTTGGGGCGACGCTGAAGCTTTCTTT.

The chain joins TRBV11-3 to TRBJ2-7; 9 bases are shared with TRBD2. CDR3 length: 13 residues. Germline-derived CDR1 and CDR2 are SGHNT and YENEEA. Germline trimming cut 5 bases from V and 3 bases from J; bases unmatched to any gene: 2. The CDR3 loop reads CASSRGGGYEQYF. CDR3 nucleotides: TGTGCCAGCAGCCGCGGGGGGGGCTACGAGCAGTACTTC.

The chain is built from TRBV10-1 and TRBJ2-1; 14 positions match TRBD2. This CDR3 has 19 amino acids. The J segment lost 0 bases and the V segment lost 0 bases, leaving 4 bases of the junction unmatched. Germline CDR1 reads WNHNN; CDR2 reads SYGVQD (reference sequence). The CDR3 reads CASSESGLAGGSSYNEQFF. The CDR3 DNA reads TGCGCCAGCAGTGAGTCAGGACTAGCGGGGGGAAGCTCCTACAATGAGCAGTTCTTC.

This chain links TRBV7-2 with TRBJ1-1; 12 nucleotides agree with TRBD1. The V gene end was trimmed by 5 bases and the J gene end by 7 bases; junction bases not matched to a gene: 14. The CDR3 has 17 amino acids. Germline CDR1 and CDR2: SGHTA and FQGNSA. The CDR3 DNA sequence: TGTGCCAGCAGCCCCACGATTGGGGACAGGGGGCAGGTTGAAGCTTTCTTT. Translated, it gives CASSPTIGDRGQVEAFF.

The chain combines TRBV2 with TRBJ2-3; possible D gene TRBD1, 5 bases. This CDR3 is 13 amino acids long. CDR1 and CDR2 (germline): SNHLY, FYNNEI. V was trimmed by 8 bases and J by 3 bases, leaving 12 bases between them. The CDR3 loop reads CASLARETDTQYF. For the CDR3, the DNA is TGTGCCAGCCTGGCCAGGGAAACAGATACGCAGTATTTT.

V usage is TRBV5-8 and J usage is TRBJ2-2, with TRBD2 identical over 9 bases. The length of the CDR3 is 17 residues. CDR1 SGHTS and CDR2 YDEGEE come from the germline V gene. After removal of 1 base from V and 4 bases from J, the junction contained 8 bases not matched to a gene. CDR3 bases: TGTGCCAGCAGCTTGAACGCGGGAGGGCGAGGCACCGGGGAGCTGTTTTTT. It codes for CASSLNAGGRGTGELFF.

The chain recombines TRBV11-3 with TRBJ2-1, with 8 bases lining up with TRBD2. The germline gives CDR1 SGHNT, CDR2 YENEEA. Trimming took 5 bases from V and 4 from J; bases not matched to a gene: 4. CDR3 length equals 14 residues. The CDR3 loop is CASSPGGGYNEQFF. Here the CDR3 DNA reads TGTGCCAGCAGCCCGGGAGGGGGGTACAATGAGCAGTTCTTC.

The chain has TRBV6-2 or TRBV6-3 and TRBJ1-2; 8 nucleotides agree with TRBD1. The CDR3 length is 15 residues. J was trimmed by 4 bases and V by 4 bases; bases with no gene match: 8. CDR1 and CDR2 (germline): MNHEY, SVGEGT. In nucleotides, the CDR3 is TGTGCCAGCAGTTTGACAGGGGTGGTTCGCTATGGCTACACCTTC. This gives the protein CASSLTGVVRYGYTF.

The chain recombines TRBV10-1 with TRBJ1-5; possibly TRBD1 for D (6 bases). Trimming pared 4 bases from V and 4 bases from J, leaving 20 bases between. The length of the CDR3 is 17 residues. Germline V gene lookup returns CDR1 WNHNN and CDR2 SYGVQD (reference sequence). The CDR3, as DNA: TGCGCCAGCAGTGGGGAGGGGGAGGGTCCCCTTAATCAGCCCCAGCATTTT. This sequence encodes CASSGEGEGPLNQPQHF.

The chain uses TRBV5-1 and TRBJ1-1; weak D call: TRBD1 (5 bases). The CDR3 runs 15 residues. The V end was cut by 0 bases, the J end by 6 bases, with 15 bases between. Looked up from germline, CDR1 is SGHRS and CDR2 is YFSETQ. The CDR3: CASSLAAGFSAEAFF. CDR3 DNA: TGCGCCAGCAGCTTGGCGGCAGGGTTTAGTGCTGAAGCTTTCTTT.

About this clone: This same CDR3 is encoded by further DNA sequences in the sample. The V call is TRBV18, the J call TRBJ1-2; weak D call: TRBD1 (6 bases). This CDR3 is built from 12 residues. CDR1 KGHSH and CDR2 LQKENI come from the germline V gene. The V end was cut by 3 bases, the J end by 5 bases, with 7 bases between. In nucleotides, the CDR3 is TGTGCCAGCTCACCGGACAGTTATGGCTACACCTTC. It yields the protein CASSPDSYGYTF.

The gene calls are TRBV5-1 and TRBJ1-2, with 10 positions matching TRBD1. The CDR3 has 15 amino acids. Germline CDR1 SGHRS, CDR2 YFSETQ. J lost 7 bases, V lost 1 base, and 7 bases had no gene match. CDR3 sequence: CASSLTGTGVGGYTF. CDR3 DNA sequence: TGCGCCAGCAGCTTGACCGGGACAGGGGTAGGTGGCTACACCTTC.

The chain uses TRBV5-1 and TRBJ2-7; the match to TRBD1 covers 11 bases. V was pared by 4 bases and J by 2 bases, with 2 bases of the junction left unmatched. Germline CDR1 and CDR2: SGHRS and YFSETQ. The length of the CDR3 is 14 residues. Here the CDR3 reads CASSPGQGAYEQYF. CDR3 DNA: TGCGCCAGCAGCCCGGGACAGGGGGCCTACGAGCAGTACTTC.

The rearrangement links TRBV15 to TRBJ2-3; TRBD1 matches 8 bases. CDR3 size: 17 residues. CDR1 and CDR2 (germline): LNHNV, YYDKDF (reference sequence). The trim removed 2 bases at V and 6 bases at J, leaving 13 bases unmatched. The CDR3 reads CATSRSPDRAVWDTQYF. The CDR3 nucleotides read TGTGCCACCAGCAGATCTCCGGACAGGGCGGTTTGGGATACGCAGTATTTT.

In DNA, the CDR3 is TGTGCCAGCCGATGGACAGGGGGCTATGGCTACACCTTC. It is translated as CASRWTGGYGYTF. The chain joins TRBV28 to TRBJ1-2, with TRBD1 matching 10 bases. CDR3 length: 13 amino acids. After removal of 8 bases from V and 4 bases from J, the junction contained 4 bases not matched to a gene. The germline gives CDR1 MDHEN, CDR2 SYDVKM.